This paragraph covers one TCR beta chain sequence. Trimming took off 8 bases at V and 0 bases at J, with 16 bases between the two ends. The CDR3 sequence is 14 residues long. CDR1 is GTSNPN, CDR2 SVGIG, per germline (reference sequence). The sample originates from a study of shared T cell receptors in the human thymus. The repertoire was sequenced with immunoSEQ multiplex PCR; TCRdb's copy has only in-frame clones and lacks some. The sample lists hundreds of thousands of clones; around 87% were seen once. These same records also appear under a second study, on human thymus T cells. From that paper: The authors found apparently biased V and J gene usage in thymic and blood repertoires. Unrelated individuals were reported by related research to share highly overlapping thymic repertoires.

The receptor was derived from a boy younger than two with a congenital heart defect. Sequencing was performed on thymocytes. J is TRBJ1-1 and V is TRBV30; TRBD1 is a possible D gene (5 bases). CDR3 sequence reads: CAGTVWLMNTEAFF. Here the CDR3 DNA reads TGTGCCGGGACCGTTTGGCTGATGAACACTGAAGCTTTCTTT.